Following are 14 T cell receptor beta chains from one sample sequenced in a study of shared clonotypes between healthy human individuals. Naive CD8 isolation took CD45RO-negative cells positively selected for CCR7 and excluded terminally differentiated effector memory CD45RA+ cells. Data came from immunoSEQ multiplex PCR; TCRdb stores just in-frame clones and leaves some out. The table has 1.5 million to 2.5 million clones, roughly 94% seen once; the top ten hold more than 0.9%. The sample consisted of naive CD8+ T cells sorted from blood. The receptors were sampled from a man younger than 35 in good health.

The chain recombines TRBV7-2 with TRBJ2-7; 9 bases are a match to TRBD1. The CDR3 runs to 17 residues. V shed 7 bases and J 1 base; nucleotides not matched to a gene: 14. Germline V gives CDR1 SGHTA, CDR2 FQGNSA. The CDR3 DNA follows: TGTGCCAGCACCCCGCTTTTATTCGGGACAGGGTCCTACGAGCAGTACTTC. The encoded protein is CASTPLLFGTGSYEQYF.

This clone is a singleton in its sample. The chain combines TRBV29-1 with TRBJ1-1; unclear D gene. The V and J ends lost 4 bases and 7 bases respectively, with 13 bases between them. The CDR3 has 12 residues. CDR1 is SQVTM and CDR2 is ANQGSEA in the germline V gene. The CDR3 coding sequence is TGCAGCGTTGCCGGAGACCGAAGTGAAGCTTTCTTT. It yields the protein CSVAGDRSEAFF.

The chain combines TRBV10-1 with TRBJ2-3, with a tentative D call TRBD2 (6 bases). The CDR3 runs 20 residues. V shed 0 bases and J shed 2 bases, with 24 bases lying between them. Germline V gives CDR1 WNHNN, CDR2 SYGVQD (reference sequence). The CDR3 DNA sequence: TGCGCCAGCAGTGAGTCCTCTGACACATACGGGAGTAAACCCACAGATACGCAGTATTTT. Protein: CASSESSDTYGSKPTDTQYF.

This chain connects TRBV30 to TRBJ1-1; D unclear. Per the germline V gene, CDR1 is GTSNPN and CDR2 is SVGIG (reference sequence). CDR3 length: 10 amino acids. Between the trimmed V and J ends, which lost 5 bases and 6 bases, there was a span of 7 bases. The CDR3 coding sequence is TGTGCCTGGGGACTTGCTGAAGCTTTCTTT. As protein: CAWGLAEAFF.

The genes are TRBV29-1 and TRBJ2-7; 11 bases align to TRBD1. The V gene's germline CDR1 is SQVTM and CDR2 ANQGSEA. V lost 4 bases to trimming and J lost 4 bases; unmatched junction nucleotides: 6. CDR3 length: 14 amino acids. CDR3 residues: CSVVVGTGGYEQYF. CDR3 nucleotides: TGCAGCGTTGTTGTTGGGACAGGGGGATACGAGCAGTACTTC.

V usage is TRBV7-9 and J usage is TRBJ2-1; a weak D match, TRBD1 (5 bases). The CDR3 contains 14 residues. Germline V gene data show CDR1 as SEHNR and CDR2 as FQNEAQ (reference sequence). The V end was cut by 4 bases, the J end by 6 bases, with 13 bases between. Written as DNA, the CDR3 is TGTGCCAGCAGCTGGGGCCCTCGATTCAATGAGCAGTTCTTC. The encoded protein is CASSWGPRFNEQFF.

CDR3 sequence: CASSPLVADPGGEFF. The CDR3 nucleotides read TGTGCCAGCAGCCCCCTAGTAGCGGACCCAGGAGGGGAGTTCTTC. This rearrangement joins TRBV9 to TRBJ2-1, with D possibly matching TRBD2 (6 bases). The CDR3 covers 15 residues. Germline V CDR1 and CDR2: SGDLS, YYNGEE. V gave up 4 bases and J gave up 14 bases, with 25 bases separating them.

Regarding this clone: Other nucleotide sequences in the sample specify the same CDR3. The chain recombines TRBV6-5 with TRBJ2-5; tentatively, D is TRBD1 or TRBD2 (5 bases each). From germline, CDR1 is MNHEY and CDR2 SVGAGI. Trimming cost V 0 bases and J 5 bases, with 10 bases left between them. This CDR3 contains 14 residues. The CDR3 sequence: CASSYSEGSETQYF. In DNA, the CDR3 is TGTGCCAGCAGTTACTCAGAGGGGTCGGAGACCCAGTACTTC.

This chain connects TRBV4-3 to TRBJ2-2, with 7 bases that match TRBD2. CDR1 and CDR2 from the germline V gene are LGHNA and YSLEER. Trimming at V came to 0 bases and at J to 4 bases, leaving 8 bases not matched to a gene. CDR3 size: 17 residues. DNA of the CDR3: TGCGCCAGCAGCCAAGACCCAAGCGGGGTCGGCACCGGGGAGCTGTTTTTT. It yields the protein CASSQDPSGVGTGELFF.

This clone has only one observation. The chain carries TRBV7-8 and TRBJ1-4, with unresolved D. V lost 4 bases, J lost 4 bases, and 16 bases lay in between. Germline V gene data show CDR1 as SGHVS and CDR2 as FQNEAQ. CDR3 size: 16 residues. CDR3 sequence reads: CASSSTPGHVNEKLFF. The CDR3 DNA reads TGTGCCAGCAGCTCCACCCCCGGGCACGTTAATGAAAAACTGTTTTTT.

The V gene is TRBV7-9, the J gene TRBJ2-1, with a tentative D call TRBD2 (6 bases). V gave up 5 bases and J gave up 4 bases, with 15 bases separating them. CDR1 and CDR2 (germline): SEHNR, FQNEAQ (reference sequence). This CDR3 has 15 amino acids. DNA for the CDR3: TGTGCCAGCAGCCTGAGCCTAGCGCCGTACAATGAGCAGTTCTTC. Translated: CASSLSLAPYNEQFF.

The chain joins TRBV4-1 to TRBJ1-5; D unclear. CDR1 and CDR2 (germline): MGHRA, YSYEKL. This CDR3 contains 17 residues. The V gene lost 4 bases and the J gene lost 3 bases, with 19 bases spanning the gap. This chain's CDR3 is CASSPPPGGGINQPQHF. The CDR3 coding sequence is TGCGCCAGCAGCCCACCCCCCGGAGGAGGGATCAATCAGCCCCAGCATTTT.

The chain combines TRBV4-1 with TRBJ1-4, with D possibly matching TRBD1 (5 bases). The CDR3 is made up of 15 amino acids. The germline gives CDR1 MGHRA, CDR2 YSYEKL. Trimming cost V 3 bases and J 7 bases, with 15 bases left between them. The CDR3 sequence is CASSQGPGDREKLFF. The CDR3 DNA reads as TGCGCCAGCAGCCAGGGGCCCGGGGATCGTGAAAAACTGTTTTTT.

This chain's CDR3 is CASSEDGNVNSPLHF. The CDR3 nucleotides are TGTGCCAGCAGTGAAGATGGGAACGTTAATTCACCCCTCCACTTT. The V gene is TRBV6-1, the J gene TRBJ1-6; D remains unclear. V lost 1 base, J lost 6 bases, and 10 bases lay in between. CDR3 length equals 15 residues. Germline-derived CDR1 and CDR2 are MNHNS and SASEGT.